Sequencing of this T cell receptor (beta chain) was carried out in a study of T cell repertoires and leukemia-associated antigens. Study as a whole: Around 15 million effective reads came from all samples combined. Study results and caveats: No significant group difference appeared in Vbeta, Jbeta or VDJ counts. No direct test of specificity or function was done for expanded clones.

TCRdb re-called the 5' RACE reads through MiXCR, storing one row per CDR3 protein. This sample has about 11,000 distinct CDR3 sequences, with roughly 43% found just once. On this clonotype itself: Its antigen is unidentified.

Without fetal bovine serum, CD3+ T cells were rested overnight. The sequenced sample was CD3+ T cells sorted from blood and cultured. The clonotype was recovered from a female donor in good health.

This chain's CDR3 is CASSPGTSGRASEQYF. The CDR3 coding sequence is TGCGCCAGCAGTCCCGGGACTAGCGGGAGGGCCAGCGAGCAGTACTTC. The rearrangement uses TRBV5-1 and TRBJ2-7; 16 bases are a match to TRBD2. With 5 bases clipped from V and 6 bases from J, the junction kept 8 bases outside the gene matches. Germline CDR1 is SGHRS and CDR2 is YFSETQ. The CDR3 has 16 amino acids.